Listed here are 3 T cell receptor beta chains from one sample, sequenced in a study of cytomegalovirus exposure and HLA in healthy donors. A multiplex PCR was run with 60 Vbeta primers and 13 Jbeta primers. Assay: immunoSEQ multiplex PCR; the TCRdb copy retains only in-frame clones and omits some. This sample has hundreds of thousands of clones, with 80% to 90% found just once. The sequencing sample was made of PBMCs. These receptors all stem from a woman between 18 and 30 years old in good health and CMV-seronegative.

The chain's CDR3 is CASRMEVLNTDTQYF. The CDR3, as DNA: TGCGCCAGCAGGATGGAGGTGCTAAACACAGATACGCAGTATTTT. This chain connects TRBV5-1 to TRBJ2-3; D perhaps matches TRBD2 (5 bases). V lost 5 bases and J lost 2, with 15 bases in between. This CDR3 is built from 15 residues. Germline CDR1 and CDR2: SGHRS and YFSETQ.

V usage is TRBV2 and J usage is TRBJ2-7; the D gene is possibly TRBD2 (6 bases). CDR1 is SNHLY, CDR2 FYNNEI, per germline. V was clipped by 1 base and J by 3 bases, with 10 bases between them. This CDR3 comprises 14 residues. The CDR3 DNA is TGTGCCAGCAGTGAAGGGTGGGGGGACTACGAGCAGTACTTC. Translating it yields CASSEGWGDYEQYF.

The CDR3 DNA is TGTGCCAGCCGACCGGGACAGGGAGTTTATGGCTACACCTTC. Amino acid sequence: CASRPGQGVYGYTF. V gene TRBV2 combines with J gene TRBJ1-2; TRBD1 matches 9 bases. CDR3 length: 14 residues. Germline trimming cut 8 bases from V and 5 bases from J; bases unmatched to any gene: 9. Germline V gene lookup returns CDR1 SNHLY and CDR2 FYNNEI.